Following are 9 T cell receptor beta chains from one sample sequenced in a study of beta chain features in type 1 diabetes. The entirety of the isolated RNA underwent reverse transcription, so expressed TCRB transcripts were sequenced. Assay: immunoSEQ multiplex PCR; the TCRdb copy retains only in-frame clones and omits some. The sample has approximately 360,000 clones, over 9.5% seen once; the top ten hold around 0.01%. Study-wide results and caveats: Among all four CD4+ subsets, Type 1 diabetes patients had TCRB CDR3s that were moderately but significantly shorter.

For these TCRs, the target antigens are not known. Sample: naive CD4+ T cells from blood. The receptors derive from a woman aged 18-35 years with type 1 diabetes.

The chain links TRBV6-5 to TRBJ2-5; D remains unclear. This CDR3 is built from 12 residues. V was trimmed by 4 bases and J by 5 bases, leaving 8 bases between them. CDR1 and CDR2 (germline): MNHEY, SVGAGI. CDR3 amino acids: CASSSPRETQYF. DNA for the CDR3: TGTGCCAGCAGTTCCCCCCGGGAGACCCAGTACTTC.

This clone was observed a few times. The DNA of the CDR3 is TGTGCCATCAGCCCCCCCGAGCCGACCGGGGAGCTGTTTTTT. This gives the protein CAISPPEPTGELFF. This chain joins TRBV10-3 and TRBJ2-2, with no clear D. Trimming shortened V by 6 bases and J by 5 bases, and 13 bases separated the two germline ends. The CDR3 runs to 14 residues. Germline CDR1 and CDR2: ENHRY and SYGVKD.

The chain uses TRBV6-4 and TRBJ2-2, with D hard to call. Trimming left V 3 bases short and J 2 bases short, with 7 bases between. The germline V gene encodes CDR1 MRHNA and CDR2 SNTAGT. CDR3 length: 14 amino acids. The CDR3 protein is CASSENFNTGELFF. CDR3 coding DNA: TGTGCCAGCAGTGAAAACTTTAACACCGGGGAGCTGTTTTTT.

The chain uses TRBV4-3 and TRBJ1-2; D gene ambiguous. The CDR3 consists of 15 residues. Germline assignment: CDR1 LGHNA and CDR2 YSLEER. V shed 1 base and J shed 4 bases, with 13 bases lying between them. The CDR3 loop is CASSQGVSGSYGYTF. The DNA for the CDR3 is TGCGCCAGCAGCCAAGGAGTTAGCGGGAGCTATGGCTACACCTTC.

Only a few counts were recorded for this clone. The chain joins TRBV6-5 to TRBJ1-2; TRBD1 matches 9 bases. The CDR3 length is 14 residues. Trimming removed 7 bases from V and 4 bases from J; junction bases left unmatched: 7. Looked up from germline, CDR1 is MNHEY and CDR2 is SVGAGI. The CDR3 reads CASMGQGDRYGYTF. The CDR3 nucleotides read TGTGCCAGCATGGGACAGGGAGATCGCTATGGCTACACCTTC.

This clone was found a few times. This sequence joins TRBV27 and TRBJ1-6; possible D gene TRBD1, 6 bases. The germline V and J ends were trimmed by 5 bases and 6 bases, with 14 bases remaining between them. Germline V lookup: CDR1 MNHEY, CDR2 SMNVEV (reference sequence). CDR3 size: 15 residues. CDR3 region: CASSLRDTLNSPLHF. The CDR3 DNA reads TGTGCCAGCAGTCTCCGGGACACTCTTAATTCACCCCTCCACTTT.

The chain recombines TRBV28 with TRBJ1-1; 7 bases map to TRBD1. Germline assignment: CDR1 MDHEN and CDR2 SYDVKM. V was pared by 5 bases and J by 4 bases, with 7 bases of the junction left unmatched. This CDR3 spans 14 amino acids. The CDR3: CASSRQGVSTEAFF. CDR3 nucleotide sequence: TGTGCCAGCAGTCGACAGGGAGTAAGCACTGAAGCTTTCTTT.

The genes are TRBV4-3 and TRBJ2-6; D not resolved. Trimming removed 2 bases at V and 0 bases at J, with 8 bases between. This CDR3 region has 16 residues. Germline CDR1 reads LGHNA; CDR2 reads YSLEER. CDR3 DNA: TGCGCCAGCAGCCAACAAACAGCCTCTGGGGCCAACGTCCTGACTTTC. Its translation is CASSQQTASGANVLTF.

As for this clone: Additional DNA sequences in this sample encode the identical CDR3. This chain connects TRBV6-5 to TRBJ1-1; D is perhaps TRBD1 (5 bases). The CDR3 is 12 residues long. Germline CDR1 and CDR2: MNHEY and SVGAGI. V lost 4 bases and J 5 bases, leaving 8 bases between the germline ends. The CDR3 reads CASSLRGTEAFF. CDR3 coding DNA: TGTGCCAGCAGTTTAAGGGGTACTGAAGCTTTCTTT.